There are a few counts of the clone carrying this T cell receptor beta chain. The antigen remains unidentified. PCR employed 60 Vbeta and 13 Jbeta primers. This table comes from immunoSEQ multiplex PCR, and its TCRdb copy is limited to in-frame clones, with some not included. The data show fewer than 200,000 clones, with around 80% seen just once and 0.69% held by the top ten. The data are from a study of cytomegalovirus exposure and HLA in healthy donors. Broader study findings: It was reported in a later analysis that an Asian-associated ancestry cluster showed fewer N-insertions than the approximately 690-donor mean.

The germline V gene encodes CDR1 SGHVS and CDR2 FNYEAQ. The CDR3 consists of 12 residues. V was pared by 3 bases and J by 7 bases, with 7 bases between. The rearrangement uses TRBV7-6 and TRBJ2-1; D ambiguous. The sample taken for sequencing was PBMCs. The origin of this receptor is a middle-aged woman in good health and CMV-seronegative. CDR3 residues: CASSFNMNEQFF. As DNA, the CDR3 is TGTGCCAGCAGCTTTAACATGAATGAGCAGTTCTTC. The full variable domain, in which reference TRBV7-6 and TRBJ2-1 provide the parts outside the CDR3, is GAGVSQSPRYKVTKRGQDVALRCDPISGHVSLYWYRQALGQGPEFLTYFNYEAQQDKSGLPNDRFSAERPEGSISTLTIQRTEQRDSAMYRCASSFNMNEQFFGPGTRLTVL.